The clone carrying this T cell receptor beta chain showed up just a few times. Antigen specificity is unknown. This sample was taken from a study of identical twins. Everyone who donated was a healthy Caucasian. Study outcomes and limitations: Models underestimated out-of-frame TCR alpha sharing in monozygotic twins. Weaker excess twin sharing was seen among beta out-of-frame sequences.

This CDR3 comprises 12 residues. Germline V gene data show CDR1 as SGHVS and CDR2 as FQNEAQ. Trimming removed 6 bases at V and 4 bases at J, with 9 bases between. Each CDR3 protein gets one entry after TCRdb re-called the 5' RACE reads with MiXCR. The sample yields about 900,000 distinct CDR3 sequences, about 12% seen once. This sample was shared with a second study, whose subject was yellow fever vaccine responses in identical twins.

The rearrangement uses TRBV7-8 and TRBJ1-1; unclear D gene. The sequence came from a young woman in good health. The sample was PBMCs. CDR3 sequence reads: CASSGRSTEAFF. As DNA, the CDR3 is TGTGCCAGCAGTGGCAGGTCCACTGAAGCTTTCTTT. Filled out from reference TRBV7-8 and TRBJ1-1, the complete variable domain reads GAGVSQSPRYKVAKRGQDVALRCDPISGHVSLFWYQQALGQGPEFLTYFQNEAQLDKSGLPSDRFFAERPEGSVSTLKIQRTQQEDSAVYLCASSGRSTEAFFGQGTRLTVV.